This TCR beta chain stems from a study of blood T cells in healthy people across ages. Broader study findings: Estimates of total diversity, which came from one million sequenced T cells, were considered to be underestimates.

It was with a sample-barcoded 5' primer and a J-beta primer mix that a second PCR of roughly 7 to 12 cycles was run. Every sample returned 2.5 million or more CDR3-containing paired-end reads. MiXCR, applied by TCRdb to the 5' RACE reads, yields one record per CDR3 protein. The sample shows about 1.7 million distinct CDR3 sequences, over 25% of them seen only once. On this clonotype itself: Its antigen is as yet unknown. One junction end does not reproduce the germline sequence, and a read error may be involved.

Material: blood. The TCR was taken from a woman in her twenties or thirties in good health.

The CDR3 coding sequence is TGTGCCAGCACACCACAGAATAGCAATCAGCCCCAGCATTTT. Its translation is CASTPQNSNQPQHF. The rearrangement links TRBV18 to TRBJ1-5; D call uncertain. CDR1 is KGHSH and CDR2 is LQKENI in the germline V gene. The CDR3 runs 14 residues.